One T cell receptor beta chain is described in this entry. How the authors handled the data: Junction-only sequences produced by ImmunoSEQ had no quality scores, so filtering differed. Profiling relied on immunoSEQ multiplex PCR, and the TCRdb table lists in-frame clones only, not all of them. V and J calls and clone size follow that table, whereas D and trimming were derived from the DNA. The data hold approximately 1,000,000 clones, with approximately 80% observed a single time. The data belong to a study of shared clonotypes between healthy human individuals. The CDR3 spans 14 residues. The germline CDR1 and CDR2 sequences are LNHDA and SQIVND (reference sequence). V was trimmed by 9 bases and J by 5 bases, leaving 17 bases between them.

V and J are TRBV19 and TRBJ2-1; D is tentatively TRBD1 or TRBD2 (6 bases each). The sample consisted of memory CD4+ T cells from PBMCs. Specified subset: CD45RA-negative fraction. The sequence came from a young man in good health. Some clones in this sample may be carry-over from other donors' samples. The CDR3 DNA is TGTGCCAGCCATAAGGGGGGCAGGAACAATGAGCAGTTCTTC. As protein: CASHKGGRNNEQFF.